The clone carrying this T cell receptor (beta chain) has just a few counts. What it binds is not known. V was pared by 7 bases and J by 4 bases, with 5 bases of the junction left unmatched. The CDR3 runs to 13 residues. Germline loops: CDR1 SQVTM, CDR2 ANQGSEA. A quantity of about 0.5 to 1 ug RNA underwent reverse transcription using random hexamers. It was immunoSEQ multiplex PCR that amplified TCR beta CDR3 across 54 Vbeta and 13 Jbeta. TCRdb analysed the immunoSEQ multiplex PCR reads with MiXCR anew, one entry per CDR3 protein. The repertoire holds some 130,000 distinct CDR3 sequences, with less than 95% as singletons. TEMRA cells were FACS-enriched, and CD8+ and CD4+ T cells were isolated negatively. This sample is part of a study of CD8 T cells in Susac syndrome. Study outcomes and limitations: The study's TCR sequencing and HLA analysis drew on a certain number of individuals. That number was acknowledged as relatively small.

Source material: CD4+ T cells from PBMCs. This chain joins TRBV29-1 and TRBJ2-7, with TRBD2 matching 12 bases. The receptor's source is a human donor with multiple sclerosis. The chain's CDR3 is CSAGLAGIYEQYF. The CDR3, as DNA: TGCAGCGCAGGACTAGCGGGGATTTACGAGCAGTACTTC.